This T cell receptor beta chain was identified during a study of T cell responses to AZD1222 COVID-19 vaccine. Whole-study results and caveats: Spike regions recognized by vaccine-associated CD4 TCRs spanned the protein, led by 160-218 and 743-854. Nearly half of spike-specific TCRs reportedly target unmutated variant regions. Donors skewed white British and female; clonal diversity was possibly underestimated.

Germline CDR1 is LGHDT and CDR2 is YNNKEL (reference sequence). This CDR3 is 15 amino acids long. The junction had 4 bases not matched to a gene; V was cut back by 1 base and J by 4 bases. On this clone itself: Its antigen remains unidentified.

Profiling relied on immunoSEQ multiplex PCR, and the TCRdb table lists in-frame clones only, not all of them. The table records 96,000 or so clones, 90% of them present only once. The receptor comes from an adult in good health. The chain couples TRBV3-1 (or the pseudogene TRBV3-2) to TRBJ2-5; 9 bases agree with TRBD1. Here the sequenced sample was peripheral blood, taken on day 0 of AZD1222 vaccination. CDR3 protein: CASSQGTGVLETQYF. CDR3 DNA sequence: TGTGCCAGCAGCCAAGGGACAGGGGTGTTAGAGACCCAGTACTTC.